Here is one T cell receptor beta chain with its context. Original processing notes: Nucleated cell counts were estimated from reference gene primer amplification. Clones were sequenced by immunoSEQ multiplex PCR, and TCRdb holds only the in-frame ones, with some missing. The D gene and trimming were derived from the DNA, and the V and J assignments and clone size from that table. The sample lists approximately 170,000 clones; 70% to 90% were seen once. The data belong to a study of blood T cell repertoires in COVID-19. V shed 2 bases and J 0 bases; nucleotides not matched to a gene: 3. Germline V gives CDR1 MGHRA, CDR2 YSYEKL. The CDR3 extends over 16 amino acids. The participants were between roughly 18 and 100 years old and came from roughly 25 US areas.

Sequencing used PBMCs or T cells enriched from blood (not recorded which). This sequence originates from a woman between 50 and 59 years old who had recovered from COVID-19. The genes are TRBV4-1 and TRBJ2-5; 10 bases align to TRBD1. The CDR3 sequence: CASSQPGQGYQETQYF. The CDR3, as DNA: TGCGCCAGCAGCCAACCGGGACAGGGGTACCAAGAGACCCAGTACTTC.